Below, 15 T cell receptor beta chains from the same sample are listed, as sequenced in a study of blood T cell repertoires in COVID-19. The table came from immunoSEQ multiplex PCR; TCRdb's copy has only in-frame clones and leaves some out. Among hundreds of thousands of clones listed, 92% were seen once. The sequencing sample was made of peripheral blood. These receptors came from a man in his sixties with COVID-19, enrolled during active disease.

The chain combines TRBV24-1 with TRBJ2-3; 10 bases fit TRBD1. Trimming took 3 bases from V and 1 from J; bases not matched to a gene: 6. Germline CDR1 KGHDR, CDR2 SFDVKD. This CDR3 spans 17 amino acids. The CDR3: CATSDPDGTGGTDTQYF. CDR3 coding DNA: TGTGCCACCAGTGATCCTGACGGGACAGGGGGCACAGATACGCAGTATTTT.

CDR3 nucleotides: TGTGCCAGCACTCAAGGGACAGGACTAAGGTACACTGAAGCTTTCTTT. Its protein product is CASTQGTGLRYTEAFF. The chain has TRBV11-2 and TRBJ1-1; TRBD1 matches at 8 bases. V was clipped by 7 bases and J by 3 bases; unmatched bases: 13. The length of the CDR3 is 16 residues. Per germline, CDR1 SGHAT and CDR2 FQNNGV.

This clone was found once. This sequence joins TRBV6-5 and TRBJ1-3, with 7 bases fitting TRBD1. This CDR3 has 15 residues. Germline trimming cut 6 bases from V and 3 bases from J; bases unmatched to any gene: 8. CDR1 MNHEY and CDR2 SVGAGI come from the germline V gene. CDR3 loop: CASRPNRGDGNTIYF. Written as DNA, the CDR3 is TGTGCCAGCAGGCCCAACAGGGGCGATGGAAACACCATATATTTT.

On this clone itself: This sample also contains other DNA sequences that code for the same CDR3. V and J are TRBV28 and TRBJ2-1; no clear D gene. Trimming pared 3 bases from V and 0 bases from J, leaving 6 bases between. Germline loops: CDR1 MDHEN, CDR2 SYDVKM. The CDR3 extends over 14 amino acids. The CDR3 spells CASSFRVSYNEQFF. The CDR3 nucleotides read TGTGCCAGCAGTTTCCGGGTCTCCTACAATGAGCAGTTCTTC.

The rearrangement links TRBV28 to TRBJ1-5; D may be TRBD1 (5 bases). This CDR3 has 17 residues. V lost 4 bases and J lost 1, with 17 bases in between. CDR1 and CDR2 (germline): MDHEN, SYDVKM. CDR3 sequence reads: CASSSRRRGGSNQPQHF. The DNA of the CDR3 is TGTGCCAGCAGTTCCCGCCGACGGGGGGGAAGCAATCAGCCCCAGCATTTT. The complete variable domain, with remaining parts taken from reference TRBV28 and TRBJ1-5, reads DVKVTQSSRYLVKRTGEKVFLECVQDMDHENMFWYRQDPGLGLRLIYFSYDVKMKEKGDIPEGYSVSREKKERFSLILESASTNQTSMYLCASSSRRRGGSNQPQHFGDGTRLSIL.

V and J are TRBV20-1 and TRBJ2-3, with D perhaps TRBD2 (5 bases). V was shortened by 3 bases and J by 0 bases, with 13 bases between the two germline ends. This CDR3 region has 15 residues. In germline, CDR1 is DFQATT, CDR2 SNEGSKA (reference sequence). The CDR3 sequence is CSASGSGPSTDTQYF. CDR3 nucleotide sequence: TGCAGTGCTAGTGGAAGCGGACCTAGCACAGATACGCAGTATTTT.

The rearrangement joins TRBV19 to TRBJ1-2; 8 positions agree with TRBD1. This CDR3 region has 16 residues. The V and J ends lost 3 bases and 2 bases, in that order; junction bases with no gene match: 8. The germline V gene has CDR1 LNHDA and CDR2 SQIVND (reference sequence). DNA for the CDR3: TGTGCCAGTAGTATGAGCGGACAGGGAGGAAACTATGGCTACACCTTC. This codes for CASSMSGQGGNYGYTF.

The chain uses TRBV2 and TRBJ1-2, with 10 bases fitting TRBD1. Germline loops: CDR1 SNHLY, CDR2 FYNNEI. The CDR3 runs to 15 residues. The junction had 7 bases not matched to a gene; V was cut back by 0 bases and J by 9 bases. In nucleotides, the CDR3 is TGTGCCAGCAGTGAAGCCGGGACAGGGGTACGGAGCTACACCTTC. It specifies CASSEAGTGVRSYTF.

The chain carries TRBV3-1 (or the pseudogene TRBV3-2) and TRBJ2-2; 8 bases are a match to TRBD1. The CDR3 loop spans 17 amino acids. Trimming took 1 base from V and 5 from J; bases not matched to a gene: 9. CDR1 is LGHDT, CDR2 YNNKEL, per germline (reference sequence). The CDR3 protein is CASSQVGSTGGTGELFF. CDR3 coding DNA: TGTGCCAGCAGCCAAGTCGGATCCACAGGGGGGACCGGGGAGCTGTTTTTT.

The chain recombines TRBV4-2 with TRBJ2-1; a possible D gene is TRBD2 (6 bases). The CDR3 is made up of 16 amino acids. Trimming shortened V by 0 bases and J by 3 bases, and 12 bases separated the two germline ends. Germline-derived CDR1 and CDR2 are LGHNA and YNFKEQ. The CDR3 DNA reads as TGTGCCAGCAGCCAAGATGCAGCGGACTACTACAATGAGCAGTTCTTC. The encoded protein is CASSQDAADYYNEQFF.

The V and J genes are TRBV4-2 and TRBJ2-1, with D perhaps matching TRBD1 (6 bases). Trimming took off 4 bases at V and 8 bases at J, with 15 bases between the two ends. This CDR3 has 14 residues. The germline V gene has CDR1 LGHNA and CDR2 YNFKEQ. CDR3 coding DNA: TGTGCCAGCAGCCGGGATACAGGGTTTGATGAGCAGTTCTTC. Amino acids: CASSRDTGFDEQFF.

The chain has TRBV3-1 (or the pseudogene TRBV3-2) and TRBJ1-4; D unclear. There are 15 residues in the CDR3. Germline V gene sequence: CDR1 LGHDT, CDR2 YNNKEL (reference sequence). Trimming stripped 8 bases from V and 1 base from J, with 14 bases between. The CDR3 spells CASAGRELTNEKLFF. The CDR3 nucleotides are TGTGCCAGCGCGGGGAGGGAACTAACTAATGAAAAACTGTTTTTT.

The chain joins TRBV9 to TRBJ1-4, with unresolved D. Trimming shortened V by 4 bases and J by 2 bases, and 12 bases separated the two germline ends. Germline CDR1 SGDLS, CDR2 YYNGEE. The CDR3 has 15 amino acids. This CDR3 is CASSSQATTNEKLFF. The CDR3 DNA reads TGTGCCAGCAGCTCCCAGGCCACGACTAATGAAAAACTGTTTTTT.

The rearrangement joins TRBV5-1 to TRBJ2-3, with 10 bases aligning to TRBD2. The CDR3 has 15 residues. J was trimmed by 5 bases and V by 5 bases; bases with no gene match: 8. Germline-derived CDR1 and CDR2 are SGHRS and YFSETQ. The CDR3 DNA sequence: TGCGCCAGCAGTAGGAGCGGGAGGGCAGGAGATACGCAGTATTTT. It encodes CASSRSGRAGDTQYF.

The chain employs TRBV2 and TRBJ1-5, with 7 positions matching TRBD1. The CDR3 extends over 13 amino acids. CDR1 and CDR2 (germline): SNHLY, FYNNEI. After removal of 5 bases from V and 4 bases from J, the junction contained 2 bases not matched to a gene. CDR3 in amino acids: CASSLTGNQPQHF. In nucleotides, the CDR3 is TGTGCCAGCAGTCTGACAGGGAATCAGCCCCAGCATTTT.